Sequencing of this T cell receptor (beta chain) was carried out in a study of OX40 agonist ivuxolimab in advanced cancers. Germline loops: CDR1 SGHDT, CDR2 YYEEEE. V lost 4 bases and J 2 bases, leaving 16 bases between the germline ends. CDR3 length equals 15 residues. Only in-frame clones appear in the TCRdb table, and some are missing; sequencing was by immunoSEQ multiplex PCR. The data contain around 65,000 clones, approximately 90% of them singletons. The clonotype was recovered from an adult with an advanced solid tumor such as melanoma, head and neck, liver or kidney cancer. The sample in question was CD4+ or CD8+ T cells sorted from blood, obtained in a trial of the OX40 agonist ivuxolimab. The chain combines TRBV5-6 with TRBJ2-7, with TRBD2 as a possible D gene (6 bases). CDR3 bases: TGTGCCAGCAGCCATGCGGGCGGAGGGGCCTACGAGCAGTACTTC. It encodes CASSHAGGGAYEQYF. Full variable domain (missing parts from reference TRBV5-6 and TRBJ2-7): DAGVTQSPTHLIKTRGQQVTLRCSPKSGHDTVSWYQQALGQGPQFIFQYYEEEERQRGNFPDRFSGHQFPNYSSELNVNALLLGDSALYLCASSHAGGGAYEQYFGPGTRLTVT.